This T cell receptor beta chain was captured in a study of T cell responses to AZD1222 COVID-19 vaccine. Generated by immunoSEQ multiplex PCR, the TCRdb table keeps only in-frame clones and is missing some. The table includes under 110,000 clones, around nine tenths detected once. About this clone itself: The antigen is not known.

Study-level results: The study reported that nearly half of spike-specific TCRs target unmutated variant regions.

This CDR3 comprises 12 residues. V was trimmed by 5 bases and J by 4 bases, leaving 6 bases between them. In germline, CDR1 is SGHTA, CDR2 FQGNSA. The V and J genes are TRBV7-2 and TRBJ1-3, with D unclear. Material: peripheral blood, obtained on day 0 of AZD1222 vaccination. This receptor was identified in an adult in good health. This CDR3 is CASSLGGNTIYF. In DNA form, the CDR3 reads TGTGCCAGCAGCCTAGGGGGAAACACCATATATTTT.